The 18 T cell receptor beta chains below all came from one sample that was sequenced in a study of T cells in Graves' hyperthyroidism and ophthalmopathy. Amplification of TCR beta CDR3 regions used RNA as the template. Initially, a first-round RT-PCR of the TCR CDR3 employed the HTBI primer set. TCRdb recomputed calls from the multiplex PCR reads with MiXCR, one row per CDR3 protein. The table has almost 350,000 distinct CDR3 sequences, 15% to 20% seen once; the top ten hold less than 20%. The sequenced sample consisted of blood. These receptor sequences come from a woman between 35 and 50 years old with Graves' ophthalmopathy.

This clonotype was counted many times. The rearrangement joins TRBV28 to TRBJ1-5; maybe TRBD1 (6 bases). CDR3 length: 15 residues. The V gene lost 3 bases and the J gene lost 5 bases, with 14 bases spanning the gap. Germline V gene sequence: CDR1 MDHEN, CDR2 SYDVKM. This CDR3 reads CASSLFAGEYQPQHF. CDR3 nucleotides: TGTGCCAGCAGTTTGTTCGCAGGGGAATATCAGCCCCAGCATTTT.

At least ten counts were recorded for this clonotype. The chain is built from TRBV11-2 and TRBJ1-2; TRBD1 aligns across 9 bases. Trimming cost V 4 bases and J 5 bases; bases outside gene matches: 8. This CDR3 is built from 15 residues. Per the germline V gene, CDR1 is SGHAT and CDR2 is FQNNGV. The CDR3 loop reads CASSSYRGLEYGYTF. The CDR3 region has the DNA TGTGCCAGCAGCTCCTACAGGGGGCTAGAGTATGGCTACACCTTC.

This clonotype was detected many times. V gene TRBV7-9 combines with J gene TRBJ1-1, with a weak D call TRBD1 (5 bases). Trimming pared 4 bases from V and 6 bases from J, leaving 6 bases between. CDR1 is SEHNR and CDR2 is FQNEAQ in the germline V gene (reference sequence). The CDR3 sequence is 11 residues long. CDR3 loop: CASSWGAEAFF. The CDR3 DNA is TGTGCCAGCAGCTGGGGGGCTGAAGCTTTCTTT.

This clonotype has only a few counts. The rearrangement links TRBV3-1 to TRBJ2-2, with D possibly being TRBD2 (6 bases). V lost 1 base and J 3 bases, leaving 12 bases between the germline ends. The CDR3 runs 16 residues. CDR1 LGHDT and CDR2 YNNKEL come from the germline V gene (reference sequence). CDR3 region: CASSQGPGGYTGELFF. The CDR3 nucleotides are TGTGCCAGCAGCCAAGGTCCCGGGGGATACACCGGGGAGCTGTTTTTT.

The chain employs TRBV6-1 and TRBJ2-7; tentatively, D is TRBD1 or TRBD2 (5 bases each). Per germline, CDR1 MNHNS and CDR2 SASEGT. The CDR3 totals 15 residues. Trimming pared 6 bases from V and 1 base from J, leaving 16 bases between. The CDR3 nucleotides read TGTGCCAGCAGGATTACCCGGGGCGAATCCTACGAGCAGTACTTC. Translation: CASRITRGESYEQYF.

This clonotype was counted ten times or more. The chain employs TRBV6-1 and TRBJ2-7; 8 positions match TRBD1. V lost 1 base to trimming and J lost 5 bases; unmatched junction nucleotides: 10. The CDR3 sequence is 16 residues long. Germline-derived CDR1 and CDR2 are MNHNS and SASEGT. In nucleotides, the CDR3 is TGTGCCAGCAGTGAAGGGACAGGGTGGTCGTCGGACGAGCAGTACTTC. Its translation: CASSEGTGWSSDEQYF.

This clonotype was detected many times. The chain uses TRBV30 and TRBJ2-5; tentatively, D is TRBD2 (5 bases). CDR3 length: 13 amino acids. Trimming removed 3 bases from V and 4 bases from J, with 12 bases in between. Germline V gives CDR1 GTSNPN, CDR2 SVGIG (reference sequence). DNA for the CDR3: TGTGCCTGGAGCCGAGCGGCCCCAGAGACCCAGTACTTC. The encoded protein is CAWSRAAPETQYF.

This clonotype was found many times. The rearrangement uses TRBV28 and TRBJ2-7; the D gene could be TRBD1 or TRBD2 (5 bases each). The CDR3 runs 16 residues. Between the trimmed V and J ends, which lost 3 bases and 0 bases, there was a span of 15 bases. Germline lookup yields CDR1 MDHEN and CDR2 SYDVKM. The chain's CDR3 is CASSFKTGTDSYEQYF. The CDR3 region has the DNA TGTGCCAGCAGTTTCAAAACCGGGACGGACTCCTACGAGCAGTACTTC.

Concerning this clonotype: With a much larger clone just one base away, this may be a read error. This rearrangement joins TRBV10-3 to TRBJ2-3; 8 nucleotides match TRBD1. Trimming cost V 5 bases and J 1 base; bases outside gene matches: 5. This CDR3 contains 15 residues. CDR1 and CDR2 (germline): ENHRY, SYGVKD. CDR3 nucleotides: TGTGCCATCAGTTATCAGGGGGCCCGCACAGATACGCAGTATTTT. This sequence encodes CAISYQGARTDTQYF.

This clonotype appeared a few times. The genes are TRBV11-1 and TRBJ2-2; TRBD1 agrees at 7 bases. The length of the CDR3 is 18 residues. V dropped 3 bases and J dropped 2; count of bases not matched to a gene: 12. Per the germline V gene, CDR1 is SGHAT and CDR2 is FQDESV (reference sequence). This CDR3 is CASSFHINRGKNTGELFF. The CDR3 coding sequence is TGTGCCAGCAGCTTTCATATCAACAGGGGTAAAAACACCGGGGAGCTGTTTTTT.

The CDR3 is CASSQDGTLGYTF. The CDR3 DNA reads as TGTGCCAGCAGCCAAGATGGGACTTTAGGCTACACCTTC. This chain connects TRBV3-1 to TRBJ1-2, with D maybe TRBD1 (5 bases). Germline CDR1 reads LGHDT; CDR2 reads YNNKEL (reference sequence). The CDR3 spans 13 residues. The V and J ends lost 0 bases and 8 bases respectively, with 10 bases between them.

About this clonotype itself: A junction end diverges from the germline sequence, so it may reflect a read error. This sequence joins TRBV4-3 and TRBJ1-2; TRBD1 matches 8 bases. CDR3 size: 17 residues. Germline assignment: CDR1 LGHNA and CDR2 YSLEER. The CDR3 sequence is CASIQDPTGAPLYGYTF. Here the CDR3 DNA reads TGCGCCAGCATCCAAGACCCGACAGGGGCCCCCCTCTATGGCTACACCTTC.

This clonotype was seen many times. V and J are TRBV28 and TRBJ1-2; TRBD1 aligns across 7 bases. The CDR3 loop spans 14 amino acids. CDR1 and CDR2 (germline): MDHEN, SYDVKM. Trimming cost V 7 bases and J 2 bases; bases outside gene matches: 7. This CDR3 is CASNKGTDNYGYTF. The CDR3 DNA is TGTGCCAGCAATAAAGGGACAGACAACTATGGCTACACCTTC.

Ten or more counts support this clonotype. V is TRBV12-3 or TRBV12-4 and J is TRBJ1-1; no clear D gene. Trimming left V 2 bases short and J 1 base short, with 5 bases between. This CDR3 spans 13 amino acids. CDR3: CASSLKANTEAFF. The CDR3 DNA follows: TGTGCCAGCAGTTTAAAGGCGAACACTGAAGCTTTCTTT.

In this sample, this clonotype turned up many times. This chain uses TRBV4-3 with TRBJ2-5, with a possible D match to TRBD2 (6 bases). The CDR3 runs 14 residues. V lost 0 bases and J 4 bases, leaving 9 bases between the germline ends. Germline V CDR1 and CDR2: LGHNA, YSLEER. CDR3 sequence: CASSQEASAETQYF. CDR3 coding DNA: TGCGCCAGCAGCCAAGAAGCTAGCGCAGAGACCCAGTACTTC.

In its sample, this clonotype was seen a few times. The genes are TRBV3-1 and TRBJ2-2; D is unresolved. Germline V CDR1 and CDR2: LGHDT, YNNKEL (reference sequence). The germline V and J ends were trimmed by 0 bases and 6 bases, with 5 bases remaining between them. The CDR3 length is 13 residues. CDR3 DNA sequence: TGTGCCAGCAGCCAAGATCGGTCCGGGGAGCTGTTTTTT. Protein: CASSQDRSGELFF.

This clonotype showed up many times. V gene TRBV2 combines with J gene TRBJ2-5; D is ambiguous. The germline V and J ends were trimmed by 4 bases and 2 bases, with 8 bases remaining between them. The CDR3 runs 13 residues. CDR1 and CDR2 (germline): SNHLY, FYNNEI. The CDR3 coding sequence is TGTGCCAGCAGTGTTTTCGGGCAAGAGACCCAGTACTTC. As protein: CASSVFGQETQYF.

This clonotype has at least ten counts. Here the CDR3 reads CASSYSEVYEQYF. CDR3 sequence (DNA): TGTGCCAGCAGTTACTCGGAGGTATACGAGCAGTACTTC. The V gene is TRBV6-5, the J gene TRBJ2-7, with D possibly TRBD2 on 5 matching bases. The germline CDR1 and CDR2 sequences are MNHEY and SVGAGI. V was shortened by 0 bases and J by 4 bases, with 7 bases between the two germline ends. CDR3 length: 13 amino acids.